This entry lists 19 T cell receptor beta chains sequenced from one sample in a study of T-cell memory formation after mild COVID-19. Using its own MiXCR run on the 5' RACE reads, TCRdb lists one record per CDR3 protein. The repertoire has roughly 170,000 distinct CDR3 sequences, about 18% of them found once; the top ten carry under 4.5%. The sequenced sample consisted of PBMCs or a T cell subset sorted from them (not recorded which). These receptors were collected from a man younger than 35 who had mild COVID-19 (a few samples of this study predate the infection). Cell type and time point are not known.

The chain carries TRBV7-6 and TRBJ1-4; perhaps TRBD1 as D (6 bases). V was trimmed by 5 bases and J by 4 bases, leaving 11 bases between them. The germline V gene has CDR1 SGHVS and CDR2 FNYEAQ. The CDR3 loop spans 14 amino acids. The chain's CDR3 is CASSIGGLNEKLFF. Here the CDR3 DNA reads TGTGCCAGCAGCATCGGGGGCCTTAATGAAAAACTGTTTTTT.

The chain carries TRBV7-2 and TRBJ1-2, with 10 positions matching TRBD1. The CDR3 contains 15 residues. CDR1 is SGHTA and CDR2 is FQGNSA in the germline V gene. Losses at the gene ends were 5 bases for V and 2 bases for J; bases not matched to a gene: 5. For the CDR3, the DNA is TGTGCCAGCAGCGATCGGGACAGGGGAAACTATGGCTACACCTTC. Translating gives CASSDRDRGNYGYTF.

This clonotype was counted between two and nine times. The rearrangement uses TRBV7-2 and TRBJ2-3; D possibly corresponds to TRBD2 (7 bases). The V end lost 10 bases, the J end lost 4 bases, and 21 bases lay between the germline ends. Germline V gene sequence: CDR1 SGHTA, CDR2 FQGNSA. The CDR3 is made up of 15 amino acids. This CDR3 reads CATLPRGGASDTQYF. Written as DNA, the CDR3 is TGTGCCACCCTCCCTAGGGGGGGGGCATCAGATACGCAGTATTTT.

This clonotype has a handful of counts. The rearrangement joins TRBV14 to TRBJ2-3, with a weak D call TRBD2 (5 bases). Germline V gives CDR1 SGHDN, CDR2 FVKESK. The CDR3 extends over 14 amino acids. Deletions cut 6 bases from V and 0 bases from J, with 10 bases between. The CDR3 DNA follows: TGTGCCAGCAGTACACTAGTTAGCACAGATACGCAGTATTTT. Its translation: CASSTLVSTDTQYF. The full variable domain, with the rest looked up from reference TRBV14 and TRBJ2-3, is EAGVTQFPSHSVIEKGQTVTLRCDPISGHDNLYWYRRVMGKEIKFLLHFVKESKQDESGMPNNRFLAERTGGTYSTLKVQPAELEDSGVYFCASSTLVSTDTQYFGPGTRLTVL.

This clonotype has just a few counts. V usage is TRBV6-2 or TRBV6-3 and J usage is TRBJ2-7, with D tentatively TRBD1 or TRBD2 (5 bases each). This CDR3 has 14 residues. Between the trimmed V and J ends, which lost 6 bases and 4 bases, there was a span of 16 bases. The germline V gene has CDR1 MNHEY and CDR2 SVGEGT. CDR3 sequence (DNA): TGTGCCAGCAGCCCCGGGGCCGTGGTATACGAGCAGTACGTC. Translated: CASSPGAVVYEQYV.

This clonotype turned up a few times. This chain links TRBV9 with TRBJ1-6; D not certain. Germline V CDR1 and CDR2: SGDLS, YYNGEE. The CDR3 length is 14 residues. V was clipped by 2 bases and J by 9 bases, with 12 bases between them. The chain's CDR3 is CASSVETGASPLHF. For the CDR3, the DNA is TGTGCCAGCAGCGTCGAAACCGGAGCTTCACCCCTCCACTTT. The full variable domain, with the rest looked up from reference TRBV9 and TRBJ1-6, is DSGVTQTPKHLITATGQRVTLRCSPRSGDLSVYWYQQSLDQGLQFLIQYYNGEERAKGNILERFSAQQFPDLHSELNLSSLELGDSALYFCASSVETGASPLHFGNGTRLTVT.

The V and J genes are TRBV16 and TRBJ1-1, with TRBD1 matching over 7 bases. With V trimmed by 1 base and J by 7 bases, 3 bases remained unmatched. From germline, CDR1 is KGHSY and CDR2 FQNENV. The CDR3 spans 13 residues. CDR3 DNA: TGTGCCAGCAGCCAATTCAGGGGGAATGAAGCTTTCTTT. Amino acids: CASSQFRGNEAFF.

The sample holds one count of this clonotype. The chain carries TRBV5-6 and TRBJ1-5, with TRBD1 as a possible D gene (6 bases). V lost 3 bases and J lost 4, with 14 bases in between. Germline assignment: CDR1 SGHDT and CDR2 YYEEEE. The CDR3 is 15 amino acids. The DNA for the CDR3 is TGTGCCAGCAGCTCGGGGGGCTTTGGGAATCAGCCCCAGCATTTT. Encoded protein: CASSSGGFGNQPQHF.

The sample holds a few counts of this clonotype. V and J are TRBV9 and TRBJ2-3, with D maybe TRBD2 (6 bases). The V gene's germline CDR1 is SGDLS and CDR2 YYNGEE. CDR3 length: 15 residues. Trimming stripped 0 bases from V and 5 bases from J, with 13 bases between. CDR3 protein: CASSVAGTEGDTQYF. CDR3 coding DNA: TGTGCCAGCAGCGTAGCGGGGACTGAAGGAGATACGCAGTATTTT.

V gene TRBV3-1 combines with J gene TRBJ1-2, with 8 bases fitting TRBD1. The germline V gene encodes CDR1 LGHDT and CDR2 YNNKEL (reference sequence). Germline trimming cut 3 bases from V and 6 bases from J; bases unmatched to any gene: 6. The CDR3 runs to 14 residues. The CDR3 DNA is TGTGCCAGCAGCCACCTCACAGGGGGTAATGGCTACACCTTC. This encodes CASSHLTGGNGYTF.

This clonotype was seen more than once but under ten times. The chain combines TRBV15 with TRBJ2-3; TRBD2 aligns across 9 bases. The CDR3 consists of 14 residues. V lost 0 bases, J lost 6 bases, and 1 base stayed unmatched. Germline V gene data show CDR1 as LNHNV and CDR2 as YYDKDF (reference sequence). CDR3 in DNA: TGTGCCACCAGCAGAGAGCGGGGGGGGGATACGCAGTATTTT. Translated: CATSRERGGDTQYF.

The chain has TRBV28 and TRBJ2-4, with D perhaps TRBD2 (5 bases). Trimming removed 8 bases at V and 2 bases at J, with 10 bases between. The CDR3 loop spans 13 amino acids. The V gene's germline CDR1 is MDHEN and CDR2 SYDVKM. CDR3 coding DNA: TGTGCCAGCCACACCGGGACCAAAAACATTCAGTACTTC. Its translation is CASHTGTKNIQYF.

The rearrangement links TRBV5-4 to TRBJ2-2, with D perhaps matching TRBD2 (5 bases). V was trimmed by 0 bases and J by 8 bases, leaving 17 bases between them. From germline, CDR1 is SGHNT and CDR2 YYREEE (reference sequence). This CDR3 region has 16 residues. The CDR3 spells CASSLASLGRGGELFF. The DNA of the CDR3 is TGTGCCAGCAGCTTGGCCTCCCTCGGACGCGGGGGGGAGCTGTTTTTT.

The chain couples TRBV7-9 to TRBJ1-6; no clear D gene. The V and J ends lost 5 bases and 4 bases respectively, with 12 bases between them. CDR3 length equals 15 residues. Germline V gene data show CDR1 as SEHNR and CDR2 as FQNEAQ (reference sequence). DNA of the CDR3: TGTGCCAGCAGCCGCGGGCGGGTTTATAATTCACCCCTCCACTTT. Translating gives CASSRGRVYNSPLHF.

V and J are TRBV7-9 and TRBJ1-2; 8 positions agree with TRBD1. Trimming cost V 3 bases and J 9 bases; bases outside gene matches: 9. Germline values: CDR1 SEHNR, CDR2 FQNEAQ (reference sequence). The CDR3 runs to 14 residues. DNA for the CDR3: TGTGCCAGCAGCTTTGCACAGGGGGAGAGGAGCTACACCTTC. Translating gives CASSFAQGERSYTF. Drawing the rest from reference TRBV7-9 and TRBJ1-2, the complete variable domain is DTGVSQNPRHKITKRGQNVTFRCDPISEHNRLYWYRQTLGQGPEFLTYFQNEAQLEKSRLLSDRFSAERPKGSFSTLEIQRTEQGDSAMYLCASSFAQGERSYTFGSGTRLTVV.

This clonotype was picked up a small number of times. The V call is TRBV6-2 or TRBV6-3, the J call TRBJ2-3, with D hard to call. The germline CDR1 and CDR2 sequences are MNHEY and SVGEGT. V lost 7 bases and J lost 3, with 14 bases in between. The CDR3 has 14 amino acids. The CDR3 region is CASNSRSVTDTQYF. CDR3 nucleotides: TGTGCCAGCAATAGTAGGTCCGTTACAGATACGCAGTATTTT.

The rearrangement uses TRBV15 and TRBJ1-2; D is unclear. V was trimmed by 0 bases and J by 4 bases, leaving 9 bases between them. In germline, CDR1 is LNHNV, CDR2 YYDKDF (reference sequence). The CDR3 covers 14 residues. The CDR3 is CATSRDPESYGYTF. CDR3 in DNA: TGTGCCACCAGCAGAGATCCGGAAAGCTATGGCTACACCTTC.

This clonotype has only a few counts. The rearrangement uses TRBV12-3 or TRBV12-4 and TRBJ1-2, with a possible D match to TRBD1 (5 bases). This CDR3 has 13 residues. The V gene lost 6 bases and the J gene lost 7 bases, with 15 bases spanning the gap. CDR3 region: CASSSGAGRGYTF. DNA of the CDR3: TGTGCCAGCAGCTCCGGGGCCGGTCGTGGCTACACCTTC.

This chain connects TRBV6-1 to TRBJ1-1, with D tentatively TRBD1 (5 bases). Germline CDR1 MNHNS, CDR2 SASEGT. CDR3 length equals 15 residues. V dropped 2 bases and J dropped 5 bases, with 15 bases sitting between them. The CDR3 reads CASSEFLAGGTEAFF. Written as DNA, the CDR3 is TGTGCCAGCAGTGAATTTTTAGCGGGGGGGACTGAAGCTTTCTTT.